Each of the 4 T cell receptor beta chains below was sequenced from the same sample in a study of blood T cell repertoires in COVID-19. The repertoire was sequenced with immunoSEQ multiplex PCR; TCRdb's copy has only in-frame clones and lacks some. The sample comprises 190,000 or so clones, around nine tenths of which are singletons, and roughly 4% rests with the top ten. What was sequenced was PBMCs or T cells enriched from blood (not recorded which). The receptors were gathered from a woman in her 30s who had been exposed to COVID-19.

The CDR3 DNA sequence: TGTGCCAGCAGCCAAGATTCACTAGCGGGGGGGCACAAGGATACGCAGTATTTT. It codes for CASSQDSLAGGHKDTQYF. V gene TRBV3-1 (or the pseudogene TRBV3-2) combines with J gene TRBJ2-3, with TRBD2 identical over 13 bases. The V segment lost 0 bases and the J segment 6 bases; nucleotides outside the gene matches: 9. Germline V CDR1 and CDR2: LGHDT, YNNKEL (reference sequence). The CDR3 spans 18 residues.

The chain joins TRBV11-2 to TRBJ2-7; 8 positions match TRBD1. Germline values: CDR1 SGHAT, CDR2 FQNNGV. V shed 3 bases, J shed 2 bases, and the junction held 3 bases outside the gene matches. This CDR3 contains 14 residues. The CDR3 region has the DNA TGTGCCAGCAGCTTCGACAGGGGAACCTACGAGCAGTACTTC. Protein sequence: CASSFDRGTYEQYF. Looking up the rest from reference TRBV11-2 and TRBJ2-7 gives the full variable domain: EAGVAQSPRYKIIEKRQSVAFWCNPISGHATLYWYQQILGQGPKLLIQFQNNGVVDDSQLPKDRFSAERLKGVDSTLKIQPAKLEDSAVYLCASSFDRGTYEQYFGPGTRLTVT.

The V call is TRBV10-2, the J call TRBJ2-3, with 12 nucleotides matching TRBD2. The CDR3 has 17 residues. Germline V lookup: CDR1 WSHSY, CDR2 SAAADI. After removal of 6 bases from V and 2 bases from J, the junction contained 9 bases not matched to a gene. CDR3 in DNA: TGCGCCAGCAGGGGCCGGCTAGCGGGGGGGCCCACAGATACGCAGTATTTT. Protein sequence: CASRGRLAGGPTDTQYF.

The rearrangement uses TRBV30 and TRBJ2-5, with 8 bases that match TRBD1. V lost 2 bases, J lost 5 bases, and 10 bases stayed unmatched. Germline values: CDR1 GTSNPN, CDR2 SVGIG (reference sequence). The CDR3 spans 15 residues. The CDR3 reads CAWSPRQGFGETQYF. The CDR3 DNA reads as TGTGCCTGGAGTCCTAGACAGGGGTTTGGGGAGACCCAGTACTTC.